These T cell receptor beta chains were read from a single sample in a study of blood T cell repertoires in COVID-19. Sequencing used immunoSEQ multiplex PCR; TCRdb keeps in-frame clones, though not all of them. The sample records 300,000 to 450,000 clones, more than 75% being singletons. The sequencing input was PBMCs or T cells enriched from blood (not recorded which). The receptors were gathered from a man aged 35 to 55 in a cohort exposed to, infected with or recovered from COVID-19 (not recorded which). Each CDR3 is given without its conserved first and last residue. Each record gives: J gene, V gene, CDR3 protein.

TRBJ2-2 TRBV19 ASSIRGGPFDTGELF
TRBJ2-5 TRBV5-4 ASSRDRGKTQY
TRBJ2-7 TRBV5-1 ASSLGDRGYEQY
TRBJ2-4 TRBV27 ASRGQGGWNIQY
TRBJ2-7 TRBV28 ASSLTGGQGFYEQY
TRBJ1-6 TRBV5-1 ASSVGEGRGDSPLH
TRBJ2-1 TRBV27 ASTLFSGADSYNEQF
TRBJ2-2 TRBV29-1 SVETGANTGELF
TRBJ1-2 TRBV28 ASSLEDRYGYT
TRBJ1-5 TRBV6-5 ASRGQGNSNQPQH
TRBJ2-4 TRBV7-2 ASSRPGLAGAKNIQY
TRBJ1-4 TRBV15 ATSLLTNEKLF
TRBJ2-1 TRBV10-3 AIGTSGNYNEQF
TRBJ1-5 TRBV28 ASSLAAAGNQPQH
TRBJ2-1 TRBV30 AWSTRLAGVSNEQF
TRBJ1-6 TRBV3-1/TRBV3-2 ASSQVQGNSPLH